This T cell receptor (beta chain) was identified in a study of CD8+ T cells in alopecia areata. This clone was counted only a few times. Extraction and reverse transcription of RNA yielded cDNA as the sequencing template. Sequencing was performed with immunoSEQ multiplex PCR; in TCRdb, only in-frame clones are kept and a portion is missing. The sample shows over 120,000 clones, approximately 50% of them seen only once. Per germline, CDR1 SQVTM and CDR2 ANQGSEA. Trimming removed 4 bases at V and 8 bases at J, with 8 bases between. This CDR3 is built from 11 residues. This sequence joins TRBV29-1 and TRBJ1-4, with D uncertain. The TCR originated in a human donor with alopecia areata. The sequenced sample was CD4+ T cells sorted from blood, obtained at week 0. CDR3 sequence: CSVGLGEKLFF. The CDR3 region has the DNA TGCAGCGTTGGACTCGGAGAAAAACTGTTTTTT.